The 15 T cell receptor beta chains presented below share a single source sample, sequenced in a study of radiotherapy plus CTLA-4 blockade in lung cancer. This table comes from immunoSEQ multiplex PCR, and its TCRdb copy is limited to in-frame clones, with some not included. The sample consists of roughly 66,000 clones, around four fifths of them appearing once. The material sequenced was peripheral blood, taken from a patient treated with radiotherapy plus ipilimumab. These receptors all stem from a human donor with non-small cell lung cancer who had a partial response to radiotherapy plus ipilimumab.

The V and J genes are TRBV7-3 and TRBJ2-2, with TRBD2 matching 8 bases. This CDR3 spans 14 amino acids. V gave up 3 bases and J gave up 5 bases; unmatched junction bases: 2. Germline V gene sequence: CDR1 SGHTA, CDR2 FQGTGA. The CDR3 is CASSFSGKTGELFF. In DNA, the CDR3 is TGTGCCAGCAGCTTTAGCGGGAAGACCGGGGAGCTGTTTTTT.

V usage is TRBV9 and J usage is TRBJ2-2; 9 bases align to TRBD2. Germline trimming cut 2 bases from V and 0 bases from J; bases unmatched to any gene: 2. This CDR3 is 16 amino acids long. Per the germline V gene, CDR1 is SGDLS and CDR2 is YYNGEE. DNA of the CDR3: TGTGCCAGCAGCGTCGTAGCGGGAGCGAACACCGGGGAGCTGTTTTTT. It codes for CASSVVAGANTGELFF.

The chain has TRBV5-1 and TRBJ2-1, with 12 bases fitting TRBD1. CDR1 SGHRS and CDR2 YFSETQ come from the germline V gene. The V gene end was trimmed by 10 bases and the J gene end by 7 bases; junction bases not matched to a gene: 12. The length of the CDR3 is 15 residues. The CDR3 loop reads CAGYWGQGAGNEQFF. The CDR3 DNA reads TGCGCCGGCTACTGGGGACAGGGGGCGGGGAATGAGCAGTTCTTC.

This clone was detected a few times. The chain links TRBV5-6 to TRBJ1-1; the D is unclear. CDR1 is SGHDT, CDR2 YYEEEE, per germline. V was trimmed by 4 bases and J by 7 bases, leaving 8 bases between them. The CDR3 has 11 residues. CDR3 DNA sequence: TGTGCCAGCAGCCGGGAGGATGAAGCTTTCTTT. It translates to CASSREDEAFF.

The CDR3 protein is CATRRSGDTGELFF. The CDR3 region has the DNA TGTGCCACCAGGAGGTCGGGTGACACCGGGGAGCTGTTTTTT. This chain links TRBV15 with TRBJ2-2; no firm D call. From germline, CDR1 is LNHNV and CDR2 YYDKDF (reference sequence). The V end lost 6 bases, the J end lost 3 bases, and 11 bases lay between the germline ends. The CDR3 runs 14 residues.

CDR3: CASSLELGSYNEQFF. The CDR3 coding sequence is TGTGCCAGCAGCCTCGAACTAGGTTCATACAATGAGCAGTTCTTC. The chain uses TRBV7-8 and TRBJ2-1; tentative D call: TRBD2 (5 bases). Germline V gene lookup returns CDR1 SGHVS and CDR2 FQNEAQ. This CDR3 contains 15 residues. The V gene lost 5 bases and the J gene lost 4 bases, with 15 bases spanning the gap.

The chain employs TRBV5-1 and TRBJ1-2; 7 bases fit TRBD1. Germline V gene data show CDR1 as SGHRS and CDR2 as YFSETQ. This CDR3 comprises 15 residues. Germline trimming cut 4 bases from V and 0 bases from J; bases unmatched to any gene: 6. The CDR3: CASSAGGTSNYGYTF. The CDR3, as DNA: TGCGCCAGCAGCGCAGGGGGTACATCTAACTATGGCTACACCTTC.

This clone was recorded once. The rearrangement uses TRBV7-2 and TRBJ1-2, with TRBD1 identical over 7 bases. V shed 5 bases and J 2 bases; nucleotides not matched to a gene: 5. The CDR3 has 14 amino acids. The germline CDR1 and CDR2 sequences are SGHTA and FQGNSA. The CDR3 protein is CASSPNRGNYGYTF. CDR3 coding DNA: TGTGCCAGCAGCCCCAACAGGGGAAACTATGGCTACACCTTC. Looking up the rest from reference TRBV7-2 and TRBJ1-2 gives the full variable domain: GAGVSQSPSNKVTEKGKDVELRCDPISGHTALYWYRQSLGQGLEFLIYFQGNSAPDKSGLPSDRFSAERTGGSVSTLTIQRTQQEDSAVYLCASSPNRGNYGYTFGSGTRLTVV.

J is TRBJ2-7 and V is TRBV9, with TRBD2 matching 8 bases. This CDR3 is 16 amino acids long. CDR1 is SGDLS, CDR2 YYNGEE, per germline. With V trimmed by 4 bases and J by 2 bases, 11 bases remained unmatched. CDR3 sequence reads: CASSSRETSVTYEQYF. DNA of the CDR3: TGTGCCAGCAGCTCCCGCGAGACTAGCGTAACCTACGAGCAGTACTTC. Combining the CDR3 with reference TRBV9 and TRBJ2-7 gives the whole variable domain DSGVTQTPKHLITATGQRVTLRCSPRSGDLSVYWYQQSLDQGLQFLIQYYNGEERAKGNILERFSAQQFPDLHSELNLSSLELGDSALYFCASSSRETSVTYEQYFGPGTRLTVT.

The chain recombines TRBV4-1 with TRBJ2-3; the match to TRBD1 covers 8 bases. This CDR3 is 14 amino acids long. Germline-derived CDR1 and CDR2 are MGHRA and YSYEKL. J was trimmed by 5 bases and V by 4 bases; bases with no gene match: 5. DNA for the CDR3: TGCGCCAGCAGCCCCGGACAGGGAAGAGATACGCAGTATTTT. Its translation: CASSPGQGRDTQYF.

The gene calls are TRBV2 and TRBJ2-3, with TRBD1 matching over 7 bases. Germline trimming cut 5 bases from V and 2 bases from J; bases unmatched to any gene: 7. The CDR3 runs 15 residues. Germline lookup yields CDR1 SNHLY and CDR2 FYNNEI. The CDR3 DNA follows: TGTGCCAGCAGTAGACAGGGCTTCACCACAGATACGCAGTATTTT. Translating it yields CASSRQGFTTDTQYF.

V is TRBV19 and J is TRBJ2-7; D perhaps matches TRBD1 (6 bases). Per the germline V gene, CDR1 is LNHDA and CDR2 is SQIVND (reference sequence). Deletions cut 4 bases from V and 5 bases from J, with 9 bases between. The CDR3 totals 12 residues. The CDR3 region has the DNA TGTGCCAGTAGTACCTGGACAGACGAGCAGTACTTC. Translated: CASSTWTDEQYF.

This chain connects TRBV11-3 to TRBJ2-1; 7 positions match TRBD1. The junction had 11 bases not matched to a gene; V was cut back by 3 bases and J by 0 bases. Germline V CDR1 and CDR2: SGHNT, YENEEA. CDR3 size: 18 residues. The CDR3 region is CASSFRGGSGSSYNEQFF. CDR3 coding DNA: TGTGCCAGCAGCTTTAGAGGGGGCTCAGGGAGCTCCTACAATGAGCAGTTCTTC.

V is TRBV2 and J is TRBJ2-1; 7 bases match TRBD2. CDR3 size: 15 residues. After removal of 7 bases from V and 5 bases from J, the junction contained 11 bases not matched to a gene. From germline, CDR1 is SNHLY and CDR2 FYNNEI. Written as DNA, the CDR3 is TGTGCCAGCACCCAACCCGGGACTATCAACAATGAGCAGTTCTTC. Amino acids: CASTQPGTINNEQFF.

The chain employs TRBV6-5 and TRBJ1-1; TRBD1 matches at 8 bases. The CDR3 has 15 amino acids. V lost 6 bases, J lost 4 bases, and 10 bases stayed unmatched. CDR1 is MNHEY and CDR2 is SVGAGI in the germline V gene. For the CDR3, the DNA is TGTGCCAGCAGCTCCTCAGGGGGCGCATCCACTGAAGCTTTCTTT. Translation gives CASSSSGGASTEAFF.